This T cell receptor (beta chain) is from a study of cytomegalovirus exposure and HLA in healthy donors. Study overall: An earlier analysis found 110 million or so unique TCR beta sequences from approximately 190 million T cells. Early on, a data release was issued that held roughly 86 million unique TCRs from HLA-typed donors. Study results and limitations: More clonal expansion characterized HLA-associated TCR beta chains than equally common others in a later analysis. Analyzed later, association rates of TCRs varied across HLA loci, with DRB1 most and HLA-C fewest.

This clone was observed a handful of times. Its antigen is unknown. Per the germline V gene, CDR1 is MGHRA and CDR2 is YSYEKL. This CDR3 region has 17 residues. Trimming pared 3 bases from V and 2 bases from J, leaving 18 bases between. The PCR contained 60 Vbeta and 13 Jbeta primers. TCRdb's copy holds only in-frame clones and misses some; the assay was immunoSEQ multiplex PCR. The sample has approximately 89,000 clones; about two thirds are singletons. This chain joins TRBV4-1 and TRBJ2-3; D perhaps matches TRBD2 (6 bases). Sequencing was performed on PBMCs. This clonotype was obtained from a woman in her thirties in good health and CMV-seropositive. This chain's CDR3 is CASSQGGPGSHTDTQYF. CDR3 coding DNA: TGCGCCAGCAGCCAGGGAGGTCCGGGATCACACACAGATACGCAGTATTTT.